A single sample is the source of the 20 T cell receptor beta chains below, sequenced in a study of CD8 T cells in ankylosing spondylitis. These receptors lack a known antigen. TCRdb fed the 5' RACE reads into MiXCR, producing one record per CDR3 protein. The sample includes roughly 490,000 distinct CDR3 sequences, about 5% seen only once; the top ten take roughly 3.5%. General study results and limits: A TCR beta motif of fewer than 10 highly homologous variants seemed to mark ankylosing spondylitis blood.

The sample taken for sequencing was blood, either unsorted or a sorted T cell fraction (not recorded which). These TCRs come from a male donor with ankylosing spondylitis.

This clonotype was picked up many times. This chain uses TRBV4-2 with TRBJ1-6; D ambiguous. Per germline, CDR1 LGHNA and CDR2 YNFKEQ. Between the trimmed V and J ends, which lost 4 bases and 6 bases, there was a span of 10 bases. The length of the CDR3 is 14 residues. The chain's CDR3 is CASSPGPPNSPLHF. DNA of the CDR3: TGTGCCAGCAGCCCCGGACCGCCTAATTCACCCCTCCACTTT.

This clonotype was seen repeatedly, ten times or more. The chain has TRBV20-1 and TRBJ2-4; TRBD1 might be the D (6 bases). CDR1 and CDR2 from the germline V gene are DFQATT and SNEGSKA (reference sequence). Between the trimmed V and J ends, which lost 6 bases and 0 bases, there was a span of 18 bases. The length of the CDR3 is 16 residues. The CDR3: CSASDQQGLAKNIQYF. CDR3 in DNA: TGCAGTGCCTCTGACCAACAGGGTCTAGCCAAAAACATTCAGTACTTC.

This clonotype showed up many times. V usage is TRBV7-9 and J usage is TRBJ1-6; no reliable D call. The CDR3 consists of 13 residues. CDR1 SEHNR and CDR2 FQNEAQ come from the germline V gene (reference sequence). The V end was cut by 5 bases, the J end by 7 bases, with 9 bases between. In nucleotides, the CDR3 is TGTGCCAGCAGCATGGGAGAGAATTCACCCCTCCACTTT. This codes for CASSMGENSPLHF.

This clonotype was counted ten times or more. The genes are TRBV20-1 and TRBJ1-1; possibly TRBD1 for D (6 bases). CDR1 and CDR2 (germline): DFQATT, SNEGSKA (reference sequence). Trimming pared 7 bases from V and 7 bases from J, leaving 16 bases between. The CDR3 covers 12 residues. CDR3 sequence reads: CSVSGTTYEAFF. The CDR3 DNA is TGCAGTGTTTCCGGGACAACTTATGAAGCTTTCTTT.

This clonotype was detected many times. The chain employs TRBV11-2 and TRBJ2-3; D is ambiguous. The V gene's germline CDR1 is SGHAT and CDR2 FQNNGV. This CDR3 contains 14 residues. Trimming took 1 base from V and 4 from J, leaving 9 bases between them. The CDR3 here is CASSLVKAADTQYF. DNA of the CDR3: TGTGCCAGCAGCTTAGTAAAGGCGGCAGATACGCAGTATTTT. Full variable domain (missing parts from reference TRBV11-2 and TRBJ2-3): EAGVAQSPRYKIIEKRQSVAFWCNPISGHATLYWYQQILGQGPKLLIQFQNNGVVDDSQLPKDRFSAERLKGVDSTLKIQPAKLEDSAVYLCASSLVKAADTQYFGPGTRLTVL.

Many counts were recorded for this clonotype. This chain links TRBV18 with TRBJ1-2, with D perhaps TRBD1 (6 bases). Germline V gene lookup returns CDR1 KGHSH and CDR2 LQKENI. The V end was cut by 2 bases, the J end by 4 bases, with 14 bases between. The CDR3 totals 15 residues. The CDR3 sequence: CASSPDGRGTYGYTF. The DNA of the CDR3 is TGTGCCAGCTCACCAGACGGCAGGGGAACCTATGGCTACACCTTC.

The table lists this clonotype with many counts. The V and J genes are TRBV9 and TRBJ2-5, with D perhaps TRBD2 (6 bases). The CDR3 extends over 14 amino acids. V lost 4 bases and J 1 base, leaving 11 bases between the germline ends. Germline CDR1 reads SGDLS; CDR2 reads YYNGEE. Here the CDR3 reads CASSPRGGQETQYF. The CDR3 region has the DNA TGTGCCAGCAGCCCTAGGGGAGGCCAAGAGACCCAGTACTTC.

This clonotype has ten or more counts. This rearrangement joins TRBV4-1 to TRBJ2-3; 14 nucleotides agree with TRBD2. J lost 6 bases, V lost 2 bases, and 4 bases had no gene match. Germline V CDR1 and CDR2: MGHRA, YSYEKL. There are 16 residues in the CDR3. The CDR3 here is CASSQLGLAGDDTQYF. CDR3 coding DNA: TGCGCCAGCAGCCAACTGGGACTAGCGGGAGATGATACGCAGTATTTT.

V gene TRBV6-1 combines with J gene TRBJ1-1, with unresolved D. Per the germline V gene, CDR1 is MNHNS and CDR2 is SASEGT. The CDR3 runs to 15 residues. V shed 7 bases and J shed 1 base, with 16 bases lying between them. The CDR3 DNA is TGTGCCAGCAACAAACTGACGTGGGCGAACACTGAAGCTTTCTTT. Its protein is CASNKLTWANTEAFF.

This clonotype was observed at least ten times. The chain employs TRBV20-1 and TRBJ1-1; D may be TRBD1 (6 bases). This CDR3 has 11 amino acids. Looked up from germline, CDR1 is DFQATT and CDR2 is SNEGSKA (reference sequence). Trimming took 6 bases from V and 8 from J, leaving 13 bases between them. The CDR3 nucleotides are TGCAGTGCCCCCGGACAGACCGAAGCTTTCTTT. Its protein product is CSAPGQTEAFF.

This clonotype was counted many times. The chain recombines TRBV10-3 with TRBJ2-1, with a possible D match to TRBD1 (5 bases). V lost 0 bases and J lost 8, with 17 bases in between. Germline CDR1 is ENHRY and CDR2 is SYGVKD. CDR3 size: 16 residues. The DNA of the CDR3 is TGTGCCATCAGTGAGTCGATCCAGGTGGAAGGGGATGAGCAGTTCTTC. It translates to CAISESIQVEGDEQFF.

In this sample, this clonotype turned up many times. The gene calls are TRBV15 and TRBJ2-2; D remains ambiguous. The CDR3 is 13 residues long. V lost 2 bases and J lost 8, with 9 bases in between. From germline, CDR1 is LNHNV and CDR2 YYDKDF (reference sequence). The CDR3 loop is CATSRFFEGELFF. The CDR3 nucleotides read TGTGCCACCAGCAGATTCTTCGAGGGGGAGCTGTTTTTT.

This clonotype occurred many times. The J gene is TRBJ1-2, the V gene TRBV4-3, with 8 bases that match TRBD1. CDR1 is LGHNA, CDR2 YSLEER, per germline. Losses at the gene ends were 0 bases for V and 6 bases for J; bases not matched to a gene: 0. This CDR3 contains 13 residues. The DNA for the CDR3 is TGCGCCAGCAGCCAAGACAGGGGGCATGGCTACACCTTC. Residues: CASSQDRGHGYTF.

This clonotype was counted at least ten times. The gene calls are TRBV29-1 and TRBJ1-1; possibly TRBD1 for D (5 bases). CDR1 SQVTM and CDR2 ANQGSEA come from the germline V gene. Trimming cost V 3 bases and J 0 bases, with 11 bases left between them. The CDR3 has 14 amino acids. CDR3 in DNA: TGCAGCGTTGACGAGGGGTTCATGAACACTGAAGCTTTCTTT. Its translation is CSVDEGFMNTEAFF.

This clonotype has a count of ten or more. The rearrangement uses TRBV9 and TRBJ1-2; maybe TRBD1 (6 bases). Between the trimmed V and J ends, which lost 2 bases and 8 bases, there was a span of 19 bases. In germline, CDR1 is SGDLS, CDR2 YYNGEE. The CDR3 length is 15 residues. This CDR3 reads CASSVSPNRAGGYTF. The CDR3 DNA sequence: TGTGCCAGCAGCGTCTCTCCAAACAGGGCGGGCGGCTACACCTTC.

In its sample, this clonotype was seen many times. The rearrangement links TRBV4-2 to TRBJ2-7; D is perhaps TRBD1 (6 bases). The CDR3 covers 13 residues. Per germline, CDR1 LGHNA and CDR2 YNFKEQ. V lost 5 bases and J lost 4, with 12 bases in between. The CDR3 sequence: CASSTHQGYEQYF. The CDR3, as DNA: TGTGCCAGCAGCACACACCAGGGGTACGAGCAGTACTTC.

The table lists this clonotype with a few counts. The chain links TRBV7-2 to TRBJ2-1; D gene uncertain. From germline, CDR1 is SGHTA and CDR2 FQGNSA. The CDR3 runs to 16 residues. The V and J ends lost 0 bases and 2 bases respectively, with 11 bases between them. CDR3 DNA: TGTGCCAGCAGCTTAGCAGGCGGAACCGCCTACAATGAGCAGTTCTTC. Protein: CASSLAGGTAYNEQFF.

This clonotype occurred many times. The gene calls are TRBV5-6 and TRBJ2-3; no definite D call. Trimming took off 0 bases at V and 1 base at J, with 9 bases between the two ends. CDR3 length: 15 residues. From germline, CDR1 is SGHDT and CDR2 YYEEEE. CDR3 residues: CASSLGGAGTDTQYF. The DNA of the CDR3 is TGTGCCAGCAGCTTGGGAGGAGCTGGCACAGATACGCAGTATTTT. Supplemented by reference TRBV5-6 and TRBJ2-3, the full variable domain reads DAGVTQSPTHLIKTRGQQVTLRCSPKSGHDTVSWYQQALGQGPQFIFQYYEEEERQRGNFPDRFSGHQFPNYSSELNVNALLLGDSALYLCASSLGGAGTDTQYFGPGTRLTVL.

This clonotype was detected ten times or more. This CDR3 is CASSPQTEPYEQYF. The CDR3 DNA follows: TGCGCCAGCAGCCCCCAGACAGAGCCCTACGAGCAGTACTTC. The chain uses TRBV4-3 and TRBJ2-7, with D maybe TRBD1 (5 bases). Germline lookup yields CDR1 LGHNA and CDR2 YSLEER. The CDR3 extends over 14 amino acids. V was cut by 4 bases and J by 2 bases, with 12 bases left in between.

This clonotype was seen a handful of times. The J gene is TRBJ2-7, the V gene TRBV28; 9 nucleotides line up with TRBD1. V lost 6 bases, J lost 1 base, and 7 bases stayed unmatched. Germline values: CDR1 MDHEN, CDR2 SYDVKM. This CDR3 spans 15 amino acids. The CDR3 reads CASRPRDRVSYEQYF. CDR3 in DNA: TGTGCCAGCAGACCCCGGGACAGGGTTTCCTACGAGCAGTACTTC. The full variable domain, completed using reference TRBV28 and TRBJ2-7, is DVKVTQSSRYLVKRTGEKVFLECVQDMDHENMFWYRQDPGLGLRLIYFSYDVKMKEKGDIPEGYSVSREKKERFSLILESASTNQTSMYLCASRPRDRVSYEQYFGPGTRLTVT.